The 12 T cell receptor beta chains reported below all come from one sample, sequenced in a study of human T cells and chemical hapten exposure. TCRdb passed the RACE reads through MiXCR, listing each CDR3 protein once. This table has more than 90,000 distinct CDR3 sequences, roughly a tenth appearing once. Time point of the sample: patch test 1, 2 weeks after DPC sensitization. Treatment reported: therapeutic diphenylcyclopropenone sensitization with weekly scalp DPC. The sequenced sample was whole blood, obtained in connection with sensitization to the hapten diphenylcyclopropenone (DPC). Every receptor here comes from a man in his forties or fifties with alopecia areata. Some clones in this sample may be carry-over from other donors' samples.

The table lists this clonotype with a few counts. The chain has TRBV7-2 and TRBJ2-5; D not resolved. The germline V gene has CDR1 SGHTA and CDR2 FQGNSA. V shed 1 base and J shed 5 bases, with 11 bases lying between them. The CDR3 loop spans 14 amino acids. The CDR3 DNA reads TGTGCCAGCAGCTTAGGATTCCAGACGGAGACCCAGTACTTC. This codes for CASSLGFQTETQYF.

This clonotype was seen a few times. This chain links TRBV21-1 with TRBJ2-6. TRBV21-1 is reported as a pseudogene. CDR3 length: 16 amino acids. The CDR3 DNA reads TGTGCCAGCAGCAAAGTTGAGGGCTCTGGGGCCAACGTCCTGACTTTC. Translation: CASSKVEGSGANVLTF.

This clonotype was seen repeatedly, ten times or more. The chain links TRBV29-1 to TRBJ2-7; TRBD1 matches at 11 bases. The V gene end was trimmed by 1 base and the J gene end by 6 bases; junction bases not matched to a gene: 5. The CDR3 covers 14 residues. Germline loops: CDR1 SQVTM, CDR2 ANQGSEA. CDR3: CSVEVGQGASEQYF. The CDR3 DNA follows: TGCAGCGTTGAAGTTGGACAGGGGGCCTCCGAGCAGTACTTC.

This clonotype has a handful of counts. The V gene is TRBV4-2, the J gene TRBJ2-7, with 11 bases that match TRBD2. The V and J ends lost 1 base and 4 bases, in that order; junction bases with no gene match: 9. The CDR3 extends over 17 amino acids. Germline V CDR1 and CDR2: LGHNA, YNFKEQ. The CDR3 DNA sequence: TGTGCCAGCAGCCAAGGGGTCTCCGGGACTAGCGGTTACGAGCAGTACTTC. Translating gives CASSQGVSGTSGYEQYF.

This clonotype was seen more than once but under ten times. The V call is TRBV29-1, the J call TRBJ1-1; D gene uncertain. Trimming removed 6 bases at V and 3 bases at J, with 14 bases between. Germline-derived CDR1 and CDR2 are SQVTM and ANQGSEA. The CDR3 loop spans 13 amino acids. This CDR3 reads CSVDKDRDTEAFF. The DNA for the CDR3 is TGCAGCGTCGACAAAGACCGGGACACTGAAGCTTTCTTT.

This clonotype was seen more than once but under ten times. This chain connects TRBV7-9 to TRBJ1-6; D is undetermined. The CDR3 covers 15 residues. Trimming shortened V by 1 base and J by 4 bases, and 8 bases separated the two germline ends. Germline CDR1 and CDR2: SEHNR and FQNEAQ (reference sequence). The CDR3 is CASSLGGQYNSPLHF. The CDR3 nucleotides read TGTGCCAGCAGCTTAGGCGGGCAGTATAATTCACCCCTCCACTTT.

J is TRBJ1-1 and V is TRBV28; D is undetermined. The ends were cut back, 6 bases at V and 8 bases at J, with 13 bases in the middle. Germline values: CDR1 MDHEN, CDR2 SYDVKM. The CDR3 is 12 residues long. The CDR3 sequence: CASSQRPYEAFF. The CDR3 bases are TGTGCCAGCAGCCAACGACCGTACGAAGCTTTCTTT.

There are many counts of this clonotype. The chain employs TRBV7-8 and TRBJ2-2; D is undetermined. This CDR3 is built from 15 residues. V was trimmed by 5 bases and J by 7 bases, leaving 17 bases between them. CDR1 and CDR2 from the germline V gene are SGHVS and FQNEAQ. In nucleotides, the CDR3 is TGTGCCAGCAGCCCGCTCGACTGGCTCAACGGGGAGCTGTTTTTT. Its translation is CASSPLDWLNGELFF.

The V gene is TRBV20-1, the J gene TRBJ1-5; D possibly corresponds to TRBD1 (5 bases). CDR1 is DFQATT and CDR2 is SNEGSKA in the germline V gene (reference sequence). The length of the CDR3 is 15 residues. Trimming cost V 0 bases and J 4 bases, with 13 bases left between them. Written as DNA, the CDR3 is TGCAGTGCTAGAGATTTCCGGGGGGGAAATCAGCCCCAGCATTTT. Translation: CSARDFRGGNQPQHF.

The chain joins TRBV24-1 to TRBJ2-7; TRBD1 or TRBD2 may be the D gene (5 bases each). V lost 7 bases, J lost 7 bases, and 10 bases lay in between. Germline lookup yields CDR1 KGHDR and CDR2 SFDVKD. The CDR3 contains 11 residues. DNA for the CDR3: TGTGCCACCAGCTCCGGGACGGAGCAGTACGTC. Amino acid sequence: CATSSGTEQYV.

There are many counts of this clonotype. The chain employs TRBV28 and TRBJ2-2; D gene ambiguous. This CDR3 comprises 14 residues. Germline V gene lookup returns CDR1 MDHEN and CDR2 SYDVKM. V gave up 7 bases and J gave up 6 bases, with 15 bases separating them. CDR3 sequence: CASKIGGNAGELFF. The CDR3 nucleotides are TGTGCCAGCAAAATCGGTGGGAATGCCGGGGAGCTGTTTTTT.

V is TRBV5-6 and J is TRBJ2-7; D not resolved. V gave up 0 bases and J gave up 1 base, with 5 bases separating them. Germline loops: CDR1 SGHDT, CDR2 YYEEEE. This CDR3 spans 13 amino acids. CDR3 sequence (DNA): TGTGCCAGCAGCTTGGACAAATCCTACGAGCAGTACGTC. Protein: CASSLDKSYEQYV.